The present T cell receptor beta chain was sequenced within a study of T cells in Graves' hyperthyroidism and ophthalmopathy (dated by TCRdb to the late 2010s). Context from the whole study: Peripheral blood was sampled at the time of initial diagnosis, prior to any treatment. After blood sampling, hyperthyroidism patients were treated with methimazole at a starting dose of 30 mg daily, and ophthalmopathy patients were treated with high-dose intravenous methylprednisolone. According to the paper, TCR Vbeta CDR3 sequencing was carried out on 135 peripheral blood samples, which came from 40 to 45 ophthalmopathy, under 85 hyperthyroidism and approximately 17 progressor patients. The 100 discovery patients were divided at random into training and test sets in a 7:3 ratio. In addition, the study compared T-cell repertoires in thyroid tissue and in blood from six Graves' hyperthyroidism patients. A discovery cohort of about a hundred patients, 43 with Graves' ophthalmopathy and approximately 60 with stable Graves' hyperthyroidism, was used to find distinguishing TCR V-J signatures. Whether ophthalmopathy could be predicted prospectively was tested in an independent validation cohort made up of fewer than 20 hyperthyroidism patients plus 17 patients who later progressed to ophthalmopathy. Summary of the overall study and its limitations: A model built on a 13 V-J signature distinguished ophthalmopathy from stable hyperthyroidism, reaching roughly 88% sensitivity and about 81% specificity in cross-validation and 80%/75% in testing. Sample size was not statistically predetermined, and investigators were not blinded to group allocation. In validation, the model predicted progression to ophthalmopathy a median of roughly 6.1 months before onset, with about 64% sensitivity and about 72% specificity. Most expanded thyroid clonotypes (frequency above 0.001) were also detected in blood, a finding suggesting that blood repertoires may reflect thyroid immune responses.

From the cysteine through the phenylalanine, the CDR3 covers 15 amino acids. Only the CDR3 DNA is retained, 45 bases long and in frame from the first base. CDR1 is given as LNHDA and CDR2 as SQIVND, both from the germline V gene (reference sequence). The junction shows trimming of 0 bases on V and 6 bases on J, plus 13 bases between the germline ends. A patient counted as having stable Graves' hyperthyroidism if no progression to ophthalmopathy occurred over 18 months of follow-up. Hyperthyroidism patients were newly diagnosed, had a disease duration of under 2 months, and were aged 18 to 65 years. The study excluded patients with uncontrolled infections, other autoimmune diseases, pregnancy or lactation. Diagnoses were established on the basis of clinical symptoms, serum thyroxine and TRAb, thyroid ultrasound, and orbital computed tomography. Ficoll-Paque density gradient centrifugation was used to isolate PBMCs from about 10 ml of fresh peripheral blood. Total RNA was extracted using Trizol reagent, and RNA quality was assessed on an Agilent 2100 Bioanalyzer.

The TCR beta CDR3 regions were amplified from the RNA transcripts. For the first round of RT-PCR on the TCR CDR3, the HTBI primer set was used together with the Qiagen OneStep RT-PCR kit. A second multiplex PCR round built the libraries, followed by size selection and purification. Libraries were sequenced paired-end with 100 bp reads on an Illumina HiSeq2000. Per the source publication's procedure: SOAPnuke was used to process the raw data, removing reads that contained adapters or uncalled bases, had a mean Phred below 15, or lacked an exact match to the constant primer or identifier. COPE v1.2.5 was used to merge the high-quality paired reads, and each unique nucleotide sequence was defined as a clonotype. MiTCR v1.1 was used to align the clonotypes against IMGT TRBV, TRBD and TRBJ reference segments. Analysis was restricted to V-J combinations with a frequency above 0.0001, which covered roughly 99% of repertoires. The TCS score was defined as the ratio of F50 (clonal expansion) to E x V (chaos), calculated using BLOSUM62-based TCRdist between CDR3 peptides within each V-J. Welch's t-statistics and random forest reduced some 510 V-J features to some 14, which were used in a naive Bayes classifier (R e1071). TCRdb trimmed public reads at Q25 via fastp, called clones via MiXCR and kept in-frame beta chains. One record per CDR3 amino acid sequence lists the most common genes and DNA. TCRdb, not the original authors, processed these V and J calls. In this sample the table shows some 560,000 distinct CDR3 sequences, around 15% of which occur a single time. More than 11% of the sample lies in the top ten.

About this clonotype: Its cognate antigen has yet to be identified. Base-call qualities are not available, and no considerably larger clone is one nucleotide away.

Sequenced material: blood. The sequence joins TRBV19 to TRBJ2-3; perhaps TRBD1 is the D gene, with 5 bases matching. The TCR originated in a woman in her thirties or forties with Graves' hyperthyroidism. Read as DNA, the sequence is TGTGCCAGTAGTATAGATCTTCAGGGTTGGGATACGCAGTATTTT. Its protein reads: CASSIDLQGWDTQYF.